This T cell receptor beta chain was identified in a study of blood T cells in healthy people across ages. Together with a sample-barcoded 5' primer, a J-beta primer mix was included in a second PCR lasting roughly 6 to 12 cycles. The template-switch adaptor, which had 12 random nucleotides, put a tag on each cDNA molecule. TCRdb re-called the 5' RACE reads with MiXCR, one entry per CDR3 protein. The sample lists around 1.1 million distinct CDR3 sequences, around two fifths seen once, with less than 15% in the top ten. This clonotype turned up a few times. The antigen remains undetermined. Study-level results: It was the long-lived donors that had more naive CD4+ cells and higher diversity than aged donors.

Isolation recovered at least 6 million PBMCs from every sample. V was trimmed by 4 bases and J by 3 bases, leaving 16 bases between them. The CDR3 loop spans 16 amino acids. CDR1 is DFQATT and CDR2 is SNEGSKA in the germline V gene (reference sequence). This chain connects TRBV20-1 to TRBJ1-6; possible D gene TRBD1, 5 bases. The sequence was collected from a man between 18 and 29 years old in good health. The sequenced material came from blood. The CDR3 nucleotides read TGCAGTGCTATAAAAGTAGGGGCAGTCTATAATTCACCCCTCCACTTT. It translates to CSAIKVGAVYNSPLHF.